A single sample gave rise to the 16 T cell receptor beta chains below, sequenced in a study of cytomegalovirus exposure and HLA in healthy donors. In the PCR, 60 Vbeta and 13 Jbeta primers were used. Sequenced by immunoSEQ multiplex PCR; TCRdb stores in-frame clones only, minus some. The table lists some 200,000 clones, about 86% of them singletons. The material sequenced was PBMCs. These receptors all stem from a woman aged 30 to 39 in good health and CMV-seronegative.

This clone was found a few times. The V and J genes are TRBV30 and TRBJ1-2; TRBD1 agrees at 7 bases. The trim removed 4 bases at V and 3 bases at J, leaving 5 bases unmatched. Looked up from germline, CDR1 is GTSNPN and CDR2 is SVGIG (reference sequence). This CDR3 comprises 13 residues. Here the CDR3 reads CAWNTGVDYGYTF. CDR3 nucleotide sequence: TGTGCCTGGAACACAGGGGTCGACTATGGCTACACCTTC.

This clone was observed a handful of times. The chain combines TRBV2 with TRBJ1-1; 9 nucleotides align to TRBD1. The CDR3 extends over 16 amino acids. J was trimmed by 2 bases and V by 6 bases; bases with no gene match: 10. CDR1 and CDR2 from the germline V gene are SNHLY and FYNNEI. CDR3 sequence (DNA): TGTGCCAGCAGGGAAACCACAGGGGGCTATAACACTGAAGCTTTCTTT. It yields the protein CASRETTGGYNTEAFF.

This chain joins TRBV7-6 and TRBJ2-2, with D perhaps matching TRBD1 (6 bases). This CDR3 contains 16 residues. Germline CDR1 and CDR2: SGHVS and FNYEAQ. The V and J ends lost 5 bases and 0 bases respectively, with 13 bases between them. The CDR3 bases are TGTGCCAGCAGCCTCAGGGGCGTCACGAACACCGGGGAGCTGTTTTTT. As protein: CASSLRGVTNTGELFF. The full variable domain, rest sourced from reference TRBV7-6 and TRBJ2-2, is GAGVSQSPRYKVTKRGQDVALRCDPISGHVSLYWYRQALGQGPEFLTYFNYEAQQDKSGLPNDRFSAERPEGSISTLTIQRTEQRDSAMYRCASSLRGVTNTGELFFGEGSRLTVL.

This clone was detected only once. V is TRBV5-6 and J is TRBJ2-2, with 9 bases identical to TRBD1. The germline V gene encodes CDR1 SGHDT and CDR2 YYEEEE. J gave up 3 bases and V 1 base, and 7 bases lay outside the gene matches. The CDR3 has 17 residues. The CDR3 protein is CASSLMDRGRDTGELFF. As DNA, the CDR3 is TGTGCCAGCAGCTTGATGGACAGGGGTCGGGACACCGGGGAGCTGTTTTTT.

The rearrangement joins TRBV19 to TRBJ2-4, with D possibly matching TRBD2 (5 bases). This CDR3 contains 14 residues. Germline CDR1 reads LNHDA; CDR2 reads SQIVND (reference sequence). The V and J ends lost 7 bases and 8 bases respectively, with 18 bases between them. The DNA of the CDR3 is TGTGCCAGTAAGGACGGGAACACGGTGGACATTCAGTACTTC. Its translation: CASKDGNTVDIQYF.

The V gene is TRBV6-5, the J gene TRBJ2-5, with 7 bases matching TRBD1. This CDR3 region has 14 residues. Germline V gives CDR1 MNHEY, CDR2 SVGAGI. Trimming at V came to 5 bases and at J to 3 bases, leaving 6 bases not matched to a gene. CDR3 in DNA: TGTGCCAGCAGTGTTTACGGACAGGAAGAGACCCAGTACTTC. Protein sequence: CASSVYGQEETQYF.

This clone turned up a few times. The chain couples TRBV7-8 to TRBJ1-1, with D hard to call. V lost 1 base, J lost 3 bases, and 18 bases lay in between. Germline V lookup: CDR1 SGHVS, CDR2 FQNEAQ. The CDR3 sequence is 17 residues long. CDR3 sequence: CASSLEGFRVRDTEAFF. CDR3 bases: TGTGCCAGCAGCTTAGAAGGTTTTCGGGTTCGGGACACTGAAGCTTTCTTT. The full variable domain, in which reference TRBV7-8 and TRBJ1-1 provide the parts outside the CDR3, is GAGVSQSPRYKVAKRGQDVALRCDPISGHVSLFWYQQALGQGPEFLTYFQNEAQLDKSGLPSDRFFAERPEGSVSTLKIQRTQQEDSAVYLCASSLEGFRVRDTEAFFGQGTRLTVV.

This sequence joins TRBV9 and TRBJ2-1, with TRBD2 identical over 7 bases. The junction had 7 bases not matched to a gene; V was cut back by 3 bases and J by 1 base. The CDR3 sequence is 16 residues long. The V gene's germline CDR1 is SGDLS and CDR2 YYNGEE. The CDR3 region is CASSAPSGGSYNEQFF. The CDR3 nucleotides are TGTGCCAGCAGCGCACCTAGCGGAGGGTCCTACAATGAGCAGTTCTTC.

The V call is TRBV5-8, the J call TRBJ2-5; TRBD2 agrees at 8 bases. J was trimmed by 3 bases and V by 2 bases; bases with no gene match: 12. Germline CDR1 reads SGHTS; CDR2 reads YDEGEE. The CDR3 totals 17 residues. Written as DNA, the CDR3 is TGTGCCAGCAGCTTAGCTCTAACTAGCGGCACAGAAGAGACCCAGTACTTC. It yields the protein CASSLALTSGTEETQYF.

This clone appeared once. The chain has TRBV4-3 and TRBJ1-4; TRBD1 might be the D (5 bases). V lost 0 bases and J lost 10, with 18 bases in between. The CDR3 is 16 amino acids. Germline CDR1 LGHNA, CDR2 YSLEER. CDR3 coding DNA: TGCGCCAGCAGCCAAGATCCAGCCCGGCCCCAGGGAAAACTGTTTTTT. Its protein product is CASSQDPARPQGKLFF.

A few counts support this clone. This chain connects TRBV10-1 to TRBJ1-1; 8 bases are a match to TRBD1. V was pared by 0 bases and J by 0 bases, with 12 bases of the junction left unmatched. This CDR3 is 19 amino acids long. Germline V CDR1 and CDR2: WNHNN, SYGVQD (reference sequence). CDR3 in DNA: TGCGCCAGCAGTGAGTCTGAAAGGGTTGGGACAGGTCTGAACACTGAAGCTTTCTTT. It specifies CASSESERVGTGLNTEAFF.

Here the CDR3 reads CASSIDLRERSDTQYF. The CDR3 region has the DNA TGTGCCAGTAGTATAGATCTGCGGGAGCGTTCGGATACGCAGTATTTT. The chain combines TRBV19 with TRBJ2-3; 7 bases agree with TRBD2. Germline V gene lookup returns CDR1 LNHDA and CDR2 SQIVND (reference sequence). With 0 bases clipped from V and 6 bases from J, the junction kept 9 bases outside the gene matches. CDR3 length: 16 amino acids.

The genes are TRBV5-1 and TRBJ1-2; D ambiguous. V was shortened by 0 bases and J by 10 bases, with 10 bases between the two germline ends. Germline CDR1 is SGHRS and CDR2 is YFSETQ. The CDR3 loop spans 12 amino acids. The chain's CDR3 is CASSLARVVYTF. DNA for the CDR3: TGCGCCAGCAGCTTGGCGAGGGTTGTCTACACCTTC. The variable domain in full, with the rest retrieved from reference TRBV5-1 and TRBJ1-2, is KAGVTQTPRYLIKTRGQQVTLSCSPISGHRSVSWYQQTPGQGLQFLFEYFSETQRNKGNFPGRFSGRQFSNSRSEMNVSTLELGDSALYLCASSLARVVYTFGSGTRLTVV.

This chain connects TRBV5-6 to TRBJ2-2; TRBD1 matches 8 bases. The CDR3 is made up of 17 amino acids. Trimming cost V 4 bases and J 5 bases; bases outside gene matches: 13. CDR1 is SGHDT, CDR2 YYEEEE, per germline. CDR3: CASSRWGTGRRTGELFF. The CDR3 DNA reads as TGTGCCAGCAGCCGTTGGGGGACAGGCAGACGAACCGGGGAGCTGTTTTTT. Using reference TRBV5-6 and TRBJ2-2 for the parts outside the CDR3, the full variable domain is DAGVTQSPTHLIKTRGQQVTLRCSPKSGHDTVSWYQQALGQGPQFIFQYYEEEERQRGNFPDRFSGHQFPNYSSELNVNALLLGDSALYLCASSRWGTGRRTGELFFGEGSRLTVL.

The count of this clone is one. The V gene is TRBV27, the J gene TRBJ2-2, with D unclear. This CDR3 comprises 14 residues. Per germline, CDR1 MNHEY and CDR2 SMNVEV (reference sequence). V lost 6 bases and J lost 5, with 13 bases in between. In nucleotides, the CDR3 is TGTGCCAGCAGCCCTCGGTCATCTACCGGGGAGCTGTTTTTT. It yields the protein CASSPRSSTGELFF.

The chain carries TRBV19 and TRBJ1-5, with no clear D. V lost 2 bases and J lost 0, with 11 bases in between. This CDR3 spans 16 amino acids. Germline V gene lookup returns CDR1 LNHDA and CDR2 SQIVND (reference sequence). The CDR3 DNA reads TGTGCCAGTAGTATAAGACATCTATATAGCAATCAGCCCCAGCATTTT. Encoded protein: CASSIRHLYSNQPQHF.